The 18 T cell receptor beta chains in this list originate from one sample, sequenced in a study of cytomegalovirus exposure and HLA in healthy donors. PCR employed 60 Vbeta and 13 Jbeta primers. TCRdb's copy holds only in-frame clones and misses some; the assay was immunoSEQ multiplex PCR. Here the sample spans about 150,000 clones, around 81% being singletons. The sequenced material came from PBMCs. The receptors were sampled from a woman in her thirties or forties in good health and CMV-seropositive.

The chain's CDR3 is CAWRGTGEEETQYF. The CDR3 DNA reads TGTGCCTGGAGAGGGACAGGCGAGGAAGAGACCCAGTACTTC. The chain carries TRBV30 and TRBJ2-5; TRBD1 matches at 8 bases. Germline CDR1 and CDR2: GTSNPN and SVGIG (reference sequence). The CDR3 spans 14 residues. After removal of 3 bases from V and 3 bases from J, the junction contained 6 bases not matched to a gene.

The J gene is TRBJ1-1, the V gene TRBV7-9, with a tentative D call TRBD1 (6 bases). V was cut by 3 bases and J by 1 base, with 9 bases left in between. In germline, CDR1 is SEHNR, CDR2 FQNEAQ (reference sequence). There are 14 residues in the CDR3. CDR3 in amino acids: CASSLRQANTEAFF. CDR3 DNA sequence: TGTGCCAGCAGCTTGCGACAGGCGAACACTGAAGCTTTCTTT.

This chain links TRBV7-2 with TRBJ2-1, with 8 bases aligning to TRBD2. V was clipped by 3 bases and J by 6 bases; unmatched bases: 7. CDR3 length equals 15 residues. Germline assignment: CDR1 SGHTA and CDR2 FQGNSA. The CDR3 sequence: CASSFGTRQTNEQFF. The CDR3 DNA reads TGTGCCAGCAGCTTCGGGACTAGACAAACCAATGAGCAGTTCTTC.

The CDR3 region is CASSFDRGRTGELFF. CDR3 in DNA: TGTGCCAGCAGCTTTGACAGGGGAAGGACCGGGGAGCTGTTTTTT. The chain uses TRBV7-9 and TRBJ2-2; TRBD1 matches 8 bases. V lost 3 bases to trimming and J lost 5 bases; unmatched junction nucleotides: 5. Germline-derived CDR1 and CDR2 are SEHNR and FQNEAQ (reference sequence). The length of the CDR3 is 15 residues.

The chain combines TRBV5-6 with TRBJ2-7; 10 nucleotides agree with TRBD2. The V gene end was trimmed by 0 bases and the J gene end by 4 bases; junction bases not matched to a gene: 7. Germline CDR1 SGHDT, CDR2 YYEEEE. There are 16 residues in the CDR3. The CDR3 DNA is TGTGCCAGCAGCTTGGAAAGGGGTAGCGGGAGGTACGAGCAGTACTTC. Its protein is CASSLERGSGRYEQYF.

CDR3 nucleotide sequence: TGTGCCAGCAGGGAGGGTAGGGCTGGAAACACCATATATTTT. It is translated as CASREGRAGNTIYF. The chain links TRBV7-9 to TRBJ1-3; D unresolved. CDR3 length: 14 amino acids. V lost 6 bases and J lost 2, with 11 bases in between. CDR1 is SEHNR and CDR2 is FQNEAQ in the germline V gene (reference sequence).

The rearrangement links TRBV7-8 to TRBJ1-5; perhaps TRBD1 as D (6 bases). CDR3 length: 15 residues. V gave up 2 bases and J gave up 4 bases, with 12 bases separating them. Looked up from germline, CDR1 is SGHVS and CDR2 is FQNEAQ. The CDR3 spells CASSLYGQKNQPQHF. The CDR3 region has the DNA TGTGCCAGCAGCTTATATGGACAGAAGAATCAGCCCCAGCATTTT.

The chain employs TRBV10-3 and TRBJ2-7; 8 bases map to TRBD1. V shed 6 bases and J 0 bases; nucleotides not matched to a gene: 4. The CDR3 loop spans 14 amino acids. The germline V gene encodes CDR1 ENHRY and CDR2 SYGVKD. The CDR3 protein is CAIRPGQDSYEQYF. The CDR3 DNA reads as TGTGCCATCAGGCCGGGACAGGACTCCTACGAGCAGTACTTC.

In DNA, the CDR3 is TGCGCCAGTTACCTCAGATTGGGGGGGGCCACTGAAGCTTTCTTT. Amino acids: CASYLRLGGATEAFF. The V gene is TRBV10-2, the J gene TRBJ1-1; weak D call: TRBD1 (6 bases). The CDR3 spans 15 residues. In germline, CDR1 is WSHSY, CDR2 SAAADI. V was trimmed by 9 bases and J by 4 bases, leaving 21 bases between them.

The chain has TRBV5-1 and TRBJ1-1; D gene unclear. The germline V and J ends were trimmed by 4 bases and 10 bases, with 20 bases remaining between them. Germline CDR1 and CDR2: SGHRS and YFSETQ. The length of the CDR3 is 14 residues. Here the CDR3 DNA reads TGCGCCAGCAGCAGAGAAACCGGACTCGAAGGAGCTTTCTTT. Amino acid sequence: CASSRETGLEGAFF.

The V call is TRBV7-8, the J call TRBJ2-7, with D possibly matching TRBD1 (8 bases). Germline-derived CDR1 and CDR2 are SGHVS and FQNEAQ. The V gene lost 3 bases and the J gene lost 9 bases, with 15 bases spanning the gap. The CDR3 extends over 13 amino acids. The CDR3 sequence is CASSLAGGGGQYF. The CDR3 DNA follows: TGTGCCAGCAGCTTGGCAGGGGGCGGGGGGCAGTACTTC. Looking up the rest from reference TRBV7-8 and TRBJ2-7 gives the full variable domain: GAGVSQSPRYKVAKRGQDVALRCDPISGHVSLFWYQQALGQGPEFLTYFQNEAQLDKSGLPSDRFFAERPEGSVSTLKIQRTQQEDSAVYLCASSLAGGGGQYFGPGTRLTVT.

This chain links TRBV19 with TRBJ2-2; tentatively, D is TRBD1 (5 bases). The CDR3 covers 14 residues. Germline V gene data show CDR1 as LNHDA and CDR2 as SQIVND (reference sequence). V lost 2 bases and J lost 3, with 7 bases in between. Written as DNA, the CDR3 is TGTGCCAGTAGTATACAGACAGACACCGGGGAGCTGTTTTTT. Translation: CASSIQTDTGELFF.

This clone occurred a few times. The CDR3 coding sequence is TGTGCCAGCAGCCTCTGGACAGGGGGCGATGAAAAACTGTTTTTT. This gives the protein CASSLWTGGDEKLFF. The chain joins TRBV7-9 to TRBJ1-4, with 11 bases identical to TRBD1. With 5 bases clipped from V and 6 bases from J, the junction kept 5 bases outside the gene matches. From germline, CDR1 is SEHNR and CDR2 FQNEAQ (reference sequence). This CDR3 region has 15 residues.

The chain has TRBV19 and TRBJ2-7, with TRBD1 identical over 7 bases. V lost 1 base, J lost 0 bases, and 12 bases stayed unmatched. CDR3 length equals 18 residues. Looked up from germline, CDR1 is LNHDA and CDR2 is SQIVND (reference sequence). The CDR3: CASSIGLPTGSNSYEQYF. For the CDR3, the DNA is TGTGCCAGTAGTATAGGTCTTCCGACAGGGTCCAACTCCTACGAGCAGTACTTC. Looking up the rest from reference TRBV19 and TRBJ2-7 gives the full variable domain: DGGITQSPKYLFRKEGQNVTLSCEQNLNHDAMYWYRQDPGQGLRLIYYSQIVNDFQKGDIAEGYSVSREKKESFPLTVTSAQKNPTAFYLCASSIGLPTGSNSYEQYFGPGTRLTVT.

The genes are TRBV15 and TRBJ1-6, with TRBD1 matching over 11 bases. The V gene end was trimmed by 1 base and the J gene end by 10 bases; junction bases not matched to a gene: 3. The CDR3 has 15 amino acids. The germline V gene encodes CDR1 LNHNV and CDR2 YYDKDF (reference sequence). The CDR3 coding sequence is TGTGCCACCAGCAGAGGGACAGGGGGCAGCTCACCCCTCCACTTT. Protein product: CATSRGTGGSSPLHF.

The chain links TRBV2 to TRBJ2-3, with 13 bases identical to TRBD2. CDR1 is SNHLY and CDR2 is FYNNEI in the germline V gene. This CDR3 contains 16 residues. V lost 8 bases to trimming and J lost 2 bases; unmatched junction nucleotides: 7. CDR3: CASSGGLAGATDTQYF. CDR3 bases: TGTGCCAGCTCCGGAGGACTAGCGGGGGCCACAGATACGCAGTATTTT.

The rearrangement joins TRBV29-1 to TRBJ1-3, with a weak D call TRBD1 (6 bases). The CDR3 has 15 residues. V was cut by 7 bases and J by 3 bases, with 19 bases left in between. CDR1 and CDR2 from the germline V gene are SQVTM and ANQGSEA. In DNA form, the CDR3 reads TGCAGCGCAGTTGCTCAAGGGGGAAATGGAAACACCATATATTTT. This encodes CSAVAQGGNGNTIYF.

V gene TRBV19 combines with J gene TRBJ1-5, with a possible D match to TRBD1 (6 bases). Per the germline V gene, CDR1 is LNHDA and CDR2 is SQIVND (reference sequence). The CDR3 is made up of 16 amino acids. V shed 6 bases and J shed 1 base, with 16 bases lying between them. The CDR3, as DNA: TGTGCCAGTAGCCTCTCGGGGGGGCCGAGCAATCAGCCCCAGCATTTT. It encodes CASSLSGGPSNQPQHF.